A single sample is the source of the 8 T cell receptor beta chains below, sequenced in a study of blood T cell repertoires in COVID-19. This table comes from immunoSEQ multiplex PCR, and its TCRdb copy is limited to in-frame clones, with some not included. This sample has fewer than 45,000 clones, with 80% to 90% found just once. The material sequenced was peripheral blood. These receptors were collected from a woman in her thirties or forties with acute or convalescent COVID-19.

The chain employs TRBV28 and TRBJ1-5, with TRBD1 matching over 9 bases. Trimming removed 3 bases from V and 4 bases from J; junction bases left unmatched: 1. The CDR3 contains 14 residues. The V gene's germline CDR1 is MDHEN and CDR2 SYDVKM. The CDR3 nucleotides are TGTGCCAGCAGTTTGGGACAGGGTAATCAGCCCCAGCATTTT. Its translation: CASSLGQGNQPQHF.

This chain links TRBV9 with TRBJ1-2; weak D call: TRBD1 (5 bases). Germline V gene data show CDR1 as SGDLS and CDR2 as YYNGEE. The ends were cut back, 3 bases at V and 8 bases at J, with 14 bases in the middle. CDR3 size: 13 residues. The CDR3 here is CASSAEYRGGYTF. In DNA, the CDR3 is TGTGCCAGCAGCGCCGAGTACCGGGGGGGCTACACCTTC.

This clone was observed a handful of times. This chain connects TRBV4-1 to TRBJ2-7; 8 bases match TRBD2. The CDR3 sequence is 14 residues long. V shed 4 bases and J 4 bases; nucleotides not matched to a gene: 6. Germline lookup yields CDR1 MGHRA and CDR2 YSYEKL. DNA of the CDR3: TGCGCCAGCAGCCTAGCGGGACTCGAATACGAGCAGTACTTC. Protein: CASSLAGLEYEQYF.

The chain couples TRBV12-3 or TRBV12-4 to TRBJ1-1; 10 positions agree with TRBD1. The J segment lost 4 bases and the V segment lost 4 bases, leaving 0 bases of the junction unmatched. CDR3 length equals 13 residues. The CDR3 region has the DNA TGTGCCAGCAGTTGGACAGGGGGCACTGAAGCTTTCTTT. Translating gives CASSWTGGTEAFF.

This clone was detected once. The genes are TRBV20-1 and TRBJ2-1; 8 positions match TRBD2. The germline gives CDR1 DFQATT, CDR2 SNEGSKA (reference sequence). The CDR3 runs 10 residues. CDR3 sequence reads: CAGLANEQFF. The CDR3 bases are TGCGCCGGACTAGCCAATGAGCAGTTCTTC.

The CDR3 region is CASSLVAGTGSNYGYTF. In DNA form, the CDR3 reads TGTGCCAGCAGCTTAGTAGCCGGGACAGGGTCTAACTATGGCTACACCTTC. The chain joins TRBV7-2 to TRBJ1-2; 9 bases fit TRBD1. The CDR3 totals 17 residues. CDR1 SGHTA and CDR2 FQGNSA come from the germline V gene. The V and J ends lost 1 base and 0 bases, in that order; junction bases with no gene match: 6.

This rearrangement joins TRBV5-1 to TRBJ2-5; 8 bases fit TRBD2. The CDR3 is made up of 16 amino acids. V was pared by 2 bases and J by 7 bases, with 13 bases of the junction left unmatched. Germline lookup yields CDR1 SGHRS and CDR2 YFSETQ. The CDR3 DNA follows: TGCGCCAGCAGCTTTATGGCGGGAGGAGGAATAGGGACCCAGTACTTC. Encoded protein: CASSFMAGGGIGTQYF.

The rearrangement joins TRBV6-5 to TRBJ2-5; perhaps TRBD1 as D (5 bases). V was pared by 3 bases and J by 5 bases, with 16 bases between. The CDR3 has 15 amino acids. CDR1 and CDR2 (germline): MNHEY, SVGAGI. In nucleotides, the CDR3 is TGTGCCAGCAGTTATAGTACCAGGGAAGTGGAGACCCAGTACTTC. Translation gives CASSYSTREVETQYF.